The rows below give T cell receptor beta chains drawn from one sample of a study of T cell responses to AZD1222 COVID-19 vaccine. Some clones are missing from TCRdb's copy, which holds only in-frame ones; the method was immunoSEQ multiplex PCR. The data contain around 200,000 clones, about 93% of them seen just once; the ten biggest clones take up roughly 1%. Sample: peripheral blood, taken 28 days after the second dose of the MenACWY control vaccine. All receptors derive from an adult who received the MenACWY meningococcal vaccine as a control. CDR3s include the opening cysteine and the closing phenylalanine or tryptophan. D genes are given only for firm matches. Clone sizes are given selectively: once, few, many, or a class where the clone is expanded.

CDR3 length	clone size	D gene	V gene	J gene	CDR3 DNA	CDR3 protein
14	.	.	TRBV5-1	TRBJ2-4	TGCGCCAGCAGCTTGGTGCAGGGGCTAAACATTCAGTACTTC	CASSLVQGLNIQYF
13	.	.	TRBV28	TRBJ1-1	TGTGCCAGCGGTCCTGGGGTAGGGACTGAAGCTTTCTTT	CASGPGVGTEAFF
16	.	TRBD1	TRBV7-8	TRBJ1-5	TGTGCCAGCAGCCTTGGGACAGTGAATAGCAATCAGCCCCAGCATTTT	CASSLGTVNSNQPQHF
18	.	.	TRBV4-3	TRBJ2-4	TGCGCCAGCAGCCAAGAACGTTACGGGGACCCTTCCAAAAACATTCAGTACTTC	CASSQERYGDPSKNIQYF
14	.	TRBD1	TRBV6-5	TRBJ1-3	TGTGCCAGCAGATCACAGGGGGCTGGAAACACCATATATTTT	CASRSQGAGNTIYF
12	.	TRBD1	TRBV25-1	TRBJ1-2	TGTGCCACCGGACAGGACCAATATGGCTACACCTTC	CATGQDQYGYTF
14	.	TRBD1	TRBV4-3	TRBJ1-1	TGCGCCAGCAGCCCCAGGGGGAGATACACTGAAGCTTTCTTT	CASSPRGRYTEAFF
15	.	.	TRBV7-2	TRBJ1-4	TGTGCCAGCAGCTCTAGTTCCACGGCGAATGAAAAACTGTTTTTT	CASSSSSTANEKLFF
14	.	.	TRBV9	TRBJ1-3	TGTGCCAGCAGCGTAGGGACGGTGGGAAACACCATATATTTT	CASSVGTVGNTIYF
14	.	TRBD1	TRBV19	TRBJ1-5	TGTGCCAGTAGTATAGATCAGGGGGGTCAGCCCCAGCATTTT	CASSIDQGGQPQHF
12	.	.	TRBV30	TRBJ1-1	TGTCGTGGGGGGAGGATGAACACTGAAGCTTTCTTT	CRGGRMNTEAFF
16	.	.	TRBV6-5	TRBJ1-3	TGTGCCAGCAGTTACTTGAGGCAGGGGAATGGAAACACCATATATTTT	CASSYLRQGNGNTIYF
15	once	TRBD2	TRBV6-5	TRBJ2-1	TGTGCCAGCATCGCTAGCGGGGGGGCTGGGAATGAGCAGTTCTTC	CASIASGGAGNEQFF
15	.	TRBD1	TRBV30	TRBJ1-5	TGTGCCTGGAGTGGGAGGGGACAGGGCGGACAGCCCCAGCATTTT	CAWSGRGQGGQPQHF
16	.	.	TRBV3-1/TRBV3-2	TRBJ2-2	TGTGCCAGCAGCCCCCGGAGGGGCGCGAACACCGGGGAGCTGTTTTTT	CASSPRRGANTGELFF
16	.	.	TRBV10-3	TRBJ1-2	TGTGCCATCAGTGAGTATTACCGCCCTTCCGGCTATGGCTACACCTTC	CAISEYYRPSGYGYTF
14	.	.	TRBV9	TRBJ1-2	TGTGCCAGCAGCACCGGAGGGCCGTCCCATGGCTACACCTTC	CASSTGGPSHGYTF
17	.	.	TRBV5-1	TRBJ2-2	TGCGCCAGCAGCTTGACTGCGCAGGGACTTTACGCCGGGGAGCTGTTTTTT	CASSLTAQGLYAGELFF
11	.	.	TRBV28	TRBJ1-1	TGTGCCAGCCGATGGAACACTGAAGCTTTCTTT	CASRWNTEAFF
15	.	.	TRBV19	TRBJ1-5	TGTGCCAGTAGTATAGACCGGGCCCCCAATCAGCCCCAGCATTTT	CASSIDRAPNQPQHF
15	.	TRBD1	TRBV9	TRBJ1-4	TGTGCCAGCAGCAGGGACAGAACAACTAATGAAAAACTGTTTTTT	CASSRDRTTNEKLFF
15	.	.	TRBV27	TRBJ1-6	TGTGCCAGCAGCCCCTTCCAGCGAAGCAATTCACCCCTCCACTTT	CASSPFQRSNSPLHF
19	once	.	TRBV6-2/TRBV6-3	TRBJ2-4	TGTGCCAGCAGCCTAGGGACTCGGCTCCAGGGGGGGACCAAAAACATTCAGTACTTC	CASSLGTRLQGGTKNIQYF
13	once	TRBD2	TRBV12-5	TRBJ2-1	TGTGCTAGTGGTTACTGGGAGGGCAATGAGCAGTTCTTC	CASGYWEGNEQFF
16	.	.	TRBV7-2	TRBJ2-2	TGTGCCAGCAGCTTAGTGGGTGACAGAGGAACCGGGGAGCTGTTTTTT	CASSLVGDRGTGELFF
13	.	.	TRBV18	TRBJ1-6	TGTGCCAGCTCAGAAACCCGGTCTTCACCCCTCCACTTT	CASSETRSSPLHF
17	.	.	TRBV9	TRBJ2-5	TGTGCCAGCAGCGTAGTCCGGACTCAATCAGGGAGGGAGACCCAGTACTTC	CASSVVRTQSGRETQYF
13	once	.	TRBV12-3/TRBV12-4	TRBJ2-7	TGTGCCAGCACCAAACAGGCGGGGTTCGAGCAGTACTTC	CASTKQAGFEQYF
14	once	TRBD1	TRBV7-2	TRBJ1-4	TGTGCCAGCAGCTGGGACAGGGCAAACGGGAAACTGTTTTTT	CASSWDRANGKLFF
15	.	.	TRBV3-1/TRBV3-2	TRBJ1-1	TGTGCCAGCCCTCCTCTTTCGATCCAAGGCGCTGAAGCTTTCTTT	CASPPLSIQGAEAFF
14	.	TRBD1	TRBV6-5	TRBJ1-3	TGTGCCAGCAGACTACAGGGGGCTGGAAACACCATATATTTT	CASRLQGAGNTIYF
13	.	TRBD1	TRBV27	TRBJ1-2	TGTGCCAGCAGTCGCGACAGGGTCTATGGCTACACCTTC	CASSRDRVYGYTF
11	.	.	TRBV5-6	TRBJ1-1	TGTGCCAGCAGCCTCTATACTGAAGCTTTCTTT	CASSLYTEAFF
15	.	TRBD1	TRBV6-6	TRBJ1-1	TGTGCCAGCAGTCCACAGGGGGCATGGAACACTGAAGCTTTCTTT	CASSPQGAWNTEAFF
12	.	TRBD1	TRBV30	TRBJ1-1	TGTGCCTCAGGGGGAGTGGGAACTGAAGCTTTCTTT	CASGGVGTEAFF
15	.	.	TRBV7-2	TRBJ2-3	TGTGCCAGCAGCTTAGCGCAACGAATAGGGGGTACGCAGTATTTT	CASSLAQRIGGTQYF
14	.	.	TRBV7-9	TRBJ1-1	TGTGCCAGCAGCTTTACTGGCAGGGGCACTGAAGCTTTCTTT	CASSFTGRGTEAFF
13	.	.	TRBV6-5	TRBJ1-2	TGTGCCAGCAGTTACAGGGCAGGGCAAGGCTACACCTTC	CASSYRAGQGYTF
16	.	TRBD1	TRBV19	TRBJ1-4	TGTGCCAGTAGTTCCCTACAGGGGATCGTTCGCGAAAAACTGTTTTTT	CASSSLQGIVREKLFF
16	.	.	TRBV7-6	TRBJ1-6	TGTGCCAGCAGCTTAGACCGACCAGCGAATAATTCACCCCTCCACTTT	CASSLDRPANNSPLHF
13	.	.	TRBV3-1/TRBV3-2	TRBJ1-1	TGTGCCAGCAGCCGGGTACGTGGCACTGAAGCTTTCTTT	CASSRVRGTEAFF
19	.	TRBD2	TRBV5-1	TRBJ2-5	TGCGCCAGCAGCTTGGGTCTGTCTAGCGGGGGAGAACTTCAAGAGACCCAGTACTTC	CASSLGLSSGGELQETQYF
13	.	.	TRBV7-2	TRBJ1-2	TGTGCCAGCAGTCAGACAGTTAACTATGGCTACACCTTC	CASSQTVNYGYTF
16	.	.	TRBV5-1	TRBJ1-1	TGCGCCAGCAGCGCGCTTCAGGGTTGGGGGAACACTGAAGCTTTCTTT	CASSALQGWGNTEAFF
14	.	TRBD1	TRBV7-8	TRBJ1-1	TGTGCCAGCAGCGCCTGGACAGGGGGCACTGAAGCTTTCTTT	CASSAWTGGTEAFF
13	.	.	TRBV5-1	TRBJ2-1	TGCGCCAGCAGCCCGCGTTCGTTCAATGAGCAGTTCTTC	CASSPRSFNEQFF
15	once	TRBD1	TRBV28	TRBJ1-5	TGTGCCAGCAGGCCCGTCACAGGGGGCAATCAGCCCCAGCATTTT	CASRPVTGGNQPQHF
13	.	TRBD1	TRBV19	TRBJ1-5	TGTGCCAGTAGGACAGGGGGAATTCAGCCCCAGCATTTT	CASRTGGIQPQHF
16	.	TRBD1	TRBV6-6	TRBJ1-2	TGTGCCACCGTCCCCCTCACAGGGGGCTTGAACTATGGCTACACCTTC	CATVPLTGGLNYGYTF
17	once	.	TRBV4-2	TRBJ1-5	TGTGCCAGCAGCCACTCCGACAGGATCTTACAAAATCAGCCCCAGCATTTT	CASSHSDRILQNQPQHF
12	.	.	TRBV3-1/TRBV3-2	TRBJ2-1	TGTGCCAGCAGCTACCGTTACAATGAGCAGTTCTTC	CASSYRYNEQFF
15	.	.	TRBV11-2	TRBJ2-7	TGTGCCAGCAGACCCATACAGGGAGTCGGCTACGAGCAGTACTTC	CASRPIQGVGYEQYF
13	.	.	TRBV3-1/TRBV3-2	TRBJ1-1	TGTGCCAGCAGCCAAATAACGACCGCTGAAGCTTTCTTT	CASSQITTAEAFF